The 17 T cell receptor beta chains below all came from one sample that was sequenced in a study of blood T cell repertoires in COVID-19. Using immunoSEQ multiplex PCR, the repertoire was profiled, and TCRdb retains in-frame clones only, with some absent. This sample has roughly 160,000 clones; roughly nine tenths occur once, and the top ten carry under 30%. The specimen sequenced was peripheral blood. The receptor source for this set is a man aged 60-69 years with acute or convalescent COVID-19.

The chain joins TRBV7-2 to TRBJ2-2; 13 nucleotides line up with TRBD2. The CDR3 has 19 amino acids. V was clipped by 3 bases and J by 0 bases; unmatched bases: 7. Germline V gene sequence: CDR1 SGHTA, CDR2 FQGNSA. The CDR3 is CASSLGLAGSNANTGELFF. The CDR3, as DNA: TGTGCCAGCAGCTTGGGACTAGCGGGGAGTAATGCGAACACCGGGGAGCTGTTTTTT. Full variable domain (rest looked up from reference TRBV7-2 and TRBJ2-2): GAGVSQSPSNKVTEKGKDVELRCDPISGHTALYWYRQSLGQGLEFLIYFQGNSAPDKSGLPSDRFSAERTGGSVSTLTIQRTQQEDSAVYLCASSLGLAGSNANTGELFFGEGSRLTVL.

The chain is built from TRBV27 and TRBJ2-1; the D is unclear. Trimming shortened V by 6 bases and J by 0 bases, and 9 bases separated the two germline ends. Germline loops: CDR1 MNHEY, CDR2 SMNVEV (reference sequence). CDR3 length equals 14 residues. In nucleotides, the CDR3 is TGTGCCAGCAGCGAGAGAAGCTCCTACAATGAGCAGTTCTTC. This gives the protein CASSERSSYNEQFF.

On this clone itself: The germline gene is not matched at one end of the junction; a read error may be the cause. The chain uses TRBV5-1 and TRBJ2-1, with 9 bases matching TRBD2. CDR1 and CDR2 from the germline V gene are SGHRS and YFSETQ. The CDR3 covers 15 residues. The CDR3 coding sequence is TGCGCCAGCATCGGCGGGACTAGCTCCCACAATGAGCAGTTCTTC. It codes for CASIGGTSSHNEQFF.

This clone appeared a few times. The CDR3 loop is CATSDSSWGGEEKLFF. The CDR3 DNA reads as TGTGCCACCAGTGATTCATCCTGGGGGGGTGAAGAAAAACTGTTTTTT. The chain couples TRBV24-1 to TRBJ1-4, with D tentatively TRBD1 (5 bases). Trimming stripped 2 bases from V and 8 bases from J, with 17 bases between. The germline CDR1 and CDR2 sequences are KGHDR and SFDVKD. The CDR3 has 16 amino acids.

This chain connects TRBV6-5 to TRBJ1-1; 7 bases agree with TRBD1. This CDR3 contains 14 residues. CDR1 is MNHEY, CDR2 SVGAGI, per germline. The junction had 6 bases not matched to a gene; V was cut back by 5 bases and J by 3 bases. CDR3 nucleotide sequence: TGTGCCAGCAGTAGACAGGGTGGTTACACTGAAGCTTTCTTT. Residues: CASSRQGGYTEAFF.

This clone appeared a single time. V usage is TRBV11-3 and J usage is TRBJ1-1; the D gene is possibly TRBD1 (5 bases). The V gene lost 4 bases and the J gene lost 11 bases, with 14 bases spanning the gap. Germline CDR1 SGHNT, CDR2 YENEEA. The CDR3 contains 12 residues. DNA of the CDR3: TGTGCCAGCAGCTCCGGAAGGGGTAAGGCTTTCTTT. Its translation: CASSSGRGKAFF.

V and J are TRBV7-7 and TRBJ2-5, with D perhaps matching TRBD1 (6 bases). Germline V gene sequence: CDR1 SSHAT, CDR2 FNYEAQ (reference sequence). The CDR3 consists of 14 residues. The V end lost 5 bases, the J end lost 7 bases, and 17 bases lay between the germline ends. The CDR3 protein is CASSKGGKEATQYF. The CDR3 bases are TGTGCCAGCAGCAAAGGGGGTAAAGAAGCGACCCAGTACTTC.

The V gene is TRBV5-4, the J gene TRBJ2-6, with 8 positions matching TRBD1. This CDR3 is built from 18 residues. Germline trimming cut 4 bases from V and 4 bases from J; bases unmatched to any gene: 13. CDR1 is SGHNT, CDR2 YYREEE, per germline (reference sequence). CDR3: CASSPGQGFGAGANVLTF. CDR3 in DNA: TGTGCCAGCAGCCCAGGACAGGGATTCGGCGCGGGGGCCAACGTCCTGACTTTC.

This clone was observed a few times. This chain uses TRBV5-1 with TRBJ1-2; the D is unclear. Trimming took off 0 bases at V and 2 bases at J, with 8 bases between the two ends. The CDR3 sequence is 14 residues long. Per the germline V gene, CDR1 is SGHRS and CDR2 is YFSETQ. The CDR3 sequence: CASSLAPQNYGYTF. Here the CDR3 DNA reads TGCGCCAGCAGCTTGGCCCCACAGAACTATGGCTACACCTTC.

The chain is built from TRBV11-3 and TRBJ2-1; 10 nucleotides align to TRBD2. The CDR3 consists of 16 residues. After removal of 0 bases from V and 4 bases from J, the junction contained 3 bases not matched to a gene. In germline, CDR1 is SGHNT, CDR2 YENEEA. Written as DNA, the CDR3 is TGTGCCAGCAGCTTAGATCTAGCGGGAGTTTACAATGAGCAGTTCTTC. Encoded protein: CASSLDLAGVYNEQFF.

The chain couples TRBV2 to TRBJ1-1, with TRBD1 identical over 8 bases. The germline gives CDR1 SNHLY, CDR2 FYNNEI. V was pared by 7 bases and J by 2 bases, with 6 bases of the junction left unmatched. The CDR3 covers 14 residues. The CDR3 sequence is CASNVDRGNTEAFF. The CDR3 bases are TGTGCCAGCAACGTAGACAGGGGTAACACTGAAGCTTTCTTT.

This clone showed up just once. This chain joins TRBV6-5 and TRBJ1-1; 7 bases match TRBD1. This CDR3 spans 14 amino acids. The junction had 6 bases not matched to a gene; V was cut back by 6 bases and J by 2 bases. Looked up from germline, CDR1 is MNHEY and CDR2 is SVGAGI. CDR3 in amino acids: CASSRGTDNTEAFF. The CDR3 DNA sequence: TGTGCCAGCAGCCGCGGGACAGATAACACTGAAGCTTTCTTT.

The gene calls are TRBV9 and TRBJ2-7, with D possibly matching TRBD1 (5 bases). The V and J ends lost 4 bases and 7 bases respectively, with 9 bases between them. CDR3 length: 11 residues. Germline CDR1 reads SGDLS; CDR2 reads YYNGEE. The CDR3 coding sequence is TGTGCCAGCAGCTCAGGGAAAGAGCAGTACTTC. It encodes CASSSGKEQYF.

The rearrangement joins TRBV5-5 to TRBJ1-1; D not certain. The V gene lost 1 base and the J gene lost 0 bases, with 10 bases spanning the gap. CDR3 size: 15 residues. Germline assignment: CDR1 SGHKS and CDR2 YYEKEE (reference sequence). The CDR3 sequence is CASSLTNGLNTEAFF. In nucleotides, the CDR3 is TGTGCCAGCAGCTTGACCAACGGTTTGAACACTGAAGCTTTCTTT. The full variable domain, with the rest looked up from reference TRBV5-5 and TRBJ1-1, is DAGVTQSPTHLIKTRGQQVTLRCSPISGHKSVSWYQQVLGQGPQFIFQYYEKEERGRGNFPDRFSARQFPNYSSELNVNALLLGDSALYLCASSLTNGLNTEAFFGQGTRLTVV.

The chain combines TRBV6-2 or TRBV6-3 with TRBJ2-3; D perhaps matches TRBD1 (6 bases). The CDR3 sequence is 17 residues long. Deletions cut 0 bases from V and 2 bases from J, with 15 bases between. Germline V gene data show CDR1 as MNHEY and CDR2 as SVGEGT. DNA of the CDR3: TGTGCCAGCAGTTACTCCATTCGCCGGGACACCACAGATACGCAGTATTTT. As protein: CASSYSIRRDTTDTQYF.

V gene TRBV7-8 combines with J gene TRBJ1-5, with D uncertain. The length of the CDR3 is 16 residues. Germline loops: CDR1 SGHVS, CDR2 FQNEAQ. The V end lost 5 bases, the J end lost 0 bases, and 14 bases lay between the germline ends. CDR3 protein: CASSLGRKYSNQPQHF. CDR3 bases: TGTGCCAGCAGCCTCGGGAGAAAATATAGCAATCAGCCCCAGCATTTT.

V and J are TRBV6-6 and TRBJ2-7; 10 bases line up with TRBD1. Germline V CDR1 and CDR2: MNHNY, SVGAGI (reference sequence). The CDR3 is 15 residues long. With V trimmed by 2 bases and J by 1 base, 2 bases remained unmatched. CDR3 bases: TGTGCCAGCAGTTACCGGACAGGGGGTTCCTACGAGCAGTACTTC. Encoded protein: CASSYRTGGSYEQYF.